The sequence of this T cell receptor (beta chain) was determined in a study of T cell responses to AZD1222 COVID-19 vaccine. Findings and caveats of the study: Mapped onto spike, vaccine-associated CD4 TCRs spanned it and were dominant at 160-218 and 743-854. Baseline serostatus was positive in only six AZD1222 recipients. The donors showed a predominance of white British ancestry and of females, with possible underestimation of clonal diversity.

Assay: immunoSEQ multiplex PCR; the TCRdb copy retains only in-frame clones and omits some. The data show just under 100,000 clones, with roughly 90% seen just once and roughly 2.8% held by the top ten. V was shortened by 5 bases and J by 4 bases, with 18 bases between the two germline ends. This CDR3 has 15 amino acids. Germline CDR1 reads SGHNT; CDR2 reads YYREEE (reference sequence). A word on this clone: The antigen is undetermined.

V is TRBV5-4 and J is TRBJ1-1; D gene ambiguous. The clonotype comes from an adult in good health. The sample in question was peripheral blood, obtained on day 0 of AZD1222 vaccination. The CDR3: CASRSPADVITEAFF. For the CDR3, the DNA is TGTGCCAGCAGGTCGCCGGCGGACGTTATCACTGAAGCTTTCTTT.